The rows below give T cell receptor beta chains drawn from one sample of a study of blood T cell repertoires in COVID-19. Sequencing was performed with immunoSEQ multiplex PCR; in TCRdb, only in-frame clones are kept and a portion is missing. The sample consists of fewer than 500,000 clones, 86% of them appearing once. The sample taken for sequencing was peripheral blood. These receptors came from a woman in her 30s with active or convalescent COVID-19. CDR3s include the opening cysteine and the closing phenylalanine or tryptophan. The order of the fields is V gene, clone size, CDR3 protein. Clone size appears in some rows only: once, few, many, or a class for an expanded clone.

TRBV10-3	once	CASRRGSSSATEAFF
TRBV4-1	once	CASSPGTGNTEAFF
TRBV10-3	-	CAISESGTGLNTEAFF
TRBV6-5	once	CASLGLAGVYPEQFF
TRBV19	-	CASSITSGSHEQFF
TRBV3-1/TRBV3-2	-	CASSQDLTGLGNYGYTF
TRBV15	-	CATSRDWEGYGYTF
TRBV2	-	CASSEDAGGGTEAFF
TRBV11-2	-	CASSPAPSGGTQYF
TRBV6-4	few	CASSVDGGSNQPQHF
TRBV2	-	CASSSQGLVQPQHF
TRBV11-2	-	CASSLDGRAQEQYF
TRBV6-2/TRBV6-3	few	CASSLAGGLYEQYF
TRBV30	-	CAWSPGVGTEAFF
TRBV2	-	CASSVRGSQETQYF
TRBV19	-	CASSISGTSNYGYTF
TRBV5-1	-	CASSGGQYQSTDTQYF
TRBV7-9	-	CASSLAVAGGSYEQYF
TRBV19	-	CASNSGAQETQYF
TRBV5-1	once	CASSRDRGEDYGYTF
TRBV4-1	-	CASSQVGQGPDRTEAFF
TRBV10-3	-	CATNPRTGGTSDTQYF
TRBV7-9	once	CASSPLNQGSTGELFF
TRBV25-1	-	CASSEAGTSDTDTQYF